This TCR beta chain was profiled in a study of T cells in Graves' hyperthyroidism and ophthalmopathy. Across the whole study: Before any treatment, at initial diagnosis, peripheral blood was collected. Study observations and caveats: For ophthalmopathy, model prediction preceded onset by a median roughly 6.2 months. Blood also carried most thyroid clonotypes expanded above 0.001.

Hyperthyroidism in the patients, aged 18 to 65, was newly diagnosed and under 2 months in duration. This clonotype was recorded at least ten times. Its antigen is unknown. Between the trimmed V and J ends, which lost 5 bases and 2 bases, there was a span of 10 bases. The CDR3 has 13 amino acids. Germline V gene data show CDR1 as MNHNS and CDR2 as SASEGT. TCR beta CDR3 sequences were amplified from RNA transcripts. HTBI primers drove first-round RT-PCR of the TCR CDR3. TCRdb reprocessed the multiplex PCR reads via MiXCR and lists one record per CDR3 protein. The table lists fewer than 400,000 distinct CDR3 sequences, approximately 25% of them singletons, with less than 75% in the top ten.

Sequencing used blood. This receptor was obtained from a man in his forties or fifties with Graves' hyperthyroidism. V and J are TRBV6-1 and TRBJ2-7; D might be TRBD2 (6 bases). Here the CDR3 reads CASSRGTTYEQYF. The CDR3 DNA follows: TGTGCCAGCAGTCGCGGGACCACCTACGAGCAGTACTTC.